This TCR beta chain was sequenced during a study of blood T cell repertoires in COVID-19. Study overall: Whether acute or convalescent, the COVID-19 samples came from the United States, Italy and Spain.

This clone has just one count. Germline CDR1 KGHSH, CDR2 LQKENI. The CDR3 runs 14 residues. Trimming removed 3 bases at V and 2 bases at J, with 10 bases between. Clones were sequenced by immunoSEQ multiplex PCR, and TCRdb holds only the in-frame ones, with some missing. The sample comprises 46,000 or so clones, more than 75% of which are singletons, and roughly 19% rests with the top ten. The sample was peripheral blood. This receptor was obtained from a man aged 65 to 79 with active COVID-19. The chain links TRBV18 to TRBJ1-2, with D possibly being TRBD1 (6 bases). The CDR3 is CASSPRTENYGYTF. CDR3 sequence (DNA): TGTGCCAGCTCACCCCGGACAGAAAACTATGGCTACACCTTC.